This T cell receptor (beta chain) is drawn from a study of control samples from healthy donors and cancer patients. The table came from immunoSEQ multiplex PCR; TCRdb's copy has only in-frame clones and leaves some out. This table has around 200,000 clones, 85% to 95% appearing once. This CDR3 is 15 amino acids long. The junction had 8 bases not matched to a gene; V was cut back by 5 bases and J by 6 bases. Germline assignment: CDR1 MNHEY and CDR2 SMNVEV (reference sequence). This sequence originates from a man aged 45-65 years in good health. The chain uses TRBV27 and TRBJ2-4, with 9 bases matching TRBD1. Material: blood. In nucleotides, the CDR3 is TGTGCCAGCAGTCCACAGGGGGCGCGGGGAAACATTCAGTACTTC. Translated, it gives CASSPQGARGNIQYF.